These 18 T cell receptor beta chains were all obtained from the same sample, sequenced in a study of cytomegalovirus exposure and HLA in healthy donors. It was with 60 Vbeta and 13 Jbeta primers that the PCR ran. TCRdb keeps only in-frame clones here, not all; method: immunoSEQ multiplex PCR. The sample lists around 160,000 clones, 70% to 90% occurring once. Sequencing used PBMCs. The receptors here all came from a man between 18 and 29 years old in good health and CMV-seropositive.

V and J are TRBV7-2 and TRBJ1-5; D ambiguous. Germline CDR1 and CDR2: SGHTA and FQGNSA. The V and J ends lost 2 bases and 4 bases respectively, with 9 bases between them. The CDR3 length is 14 residues. CDR3 coding DNA: TGTGCCAGCAGCTTACAGCCGGGGAATCAGCCCCAGCATTTT. Translated, it gives CASSLQPGNQPQHF.

The chain uses TRBV6-5 and TRBJ2-3; D remains unclear. CDR3 length equals 12 residues. Germline CDR1 MNHEY, CDR2 SVGAGI. V was clipped by 5 bases and J by 3 bases, with 6 bases between them. Here the CDR3 reads CASSDGTDTQYF. The CDR3 DNA follows: TGTGCCAGCAGTGACGGGACAGATACGCAGTATTTT.

This chain uses TRBV29-1 with TRBJ1-3; D not certain. The CDR3 is made up of 15 amino acids. The V end was cut by 4 bases, the J end by 0 bases, with 13 bases between. Germline V gene data show CDR1 as SQVTM and CDR2 as ANQGSEA. DNA of the CDR3: TGCAGCGTTGTAAAGGCCGAGGGCTCTGGAAACACCATATATTTT. Protein sequence: CSVVKAEGSGNTIYF.

The V gene is TRBV7-2, the J gene TRBJ2-3, with TRBD1 as a possible D gene (6 bases). Trimming left V 5 bases short and J 3 bases short, with 15 bases between. The CDR3 contains 15 residues. Germline V gives CDR1 SGHTA, CDR2 FQGNSA. CDR3 in amino acids: CASSAQGGRTDTQYF. The CDR3 DNA follows: TGTGCCAGCAGCGCCCAAGGGGGAAGGACAGATACGCAGTATTTT.

V and J are TRBV7-9 and TRBJ1-6, with TRBD1 matching 8 bases. This CDR3 spans 17 amino acids. Trimming cost V 8 bases and J 0 bases; bases outside gene matches: 9. Germline V CDR1 and CDR2: SEHNR, FQNEAQ (reference sequence). CDR3 residues: CASGTGETSSYNSPLHF. Here the CDR3 DNA reads TGTGCCAGCGGGACAGGCGAAACGAGCTCCTATAATTCACCCCTCCACTTT.

The chain recombines TRBV19 with TRBJ2-2; TRBD2 agrees at 13 bases. Losses at the gene ends were 5 bases for V and 5 bases for J; bases not matched to a gene: 8. Germline V gene lookup returns CDR1 LNHDA and CDR2 SQIVND (reference sequence). The CDR3 runs 17 residues. This CDR3 reads CASSARTSGGFTGELFF. The DNA for the CDR3 is TGTGCCAGTAGTGCCCGGACTAGCGGGGGATTTACCGGGGAGCTGTTTTTT. Full variable domain (missing parts from reference TRBV19 and TRBJ2-2): DGGITQSPKYLFRKEGQNVTLSCEQNLNHDAMYWYRQDPGQGLRLIYYSQIVNDFQKGDIAEGYSVSREKKESFPLTVTSAQKNPTAFYLCASSARTSGGFTGELFFGEGSRLTVL.

This clone was detected only once. The genes are TRBV14 and TRBJ2-7; 10 bases are shared with TRBD2. CDR3 length: 16 amino acids. J gave up 3 bases and V 5 bases, and 10 bases lay outside the gene matches. Germline loops: CDR1 SGHDN, CDR2 FVKESK. Written as DNA, the CDR3 is TGTGCCAGCAGCGGGTCTAGCGGGGGATACGGCTACGAGCAGTACTTC. Translating gives CASSGSSGGYGYEQYF.

The V gene is TRBV6-5, the J gene TRBJ1-2; maybe TRBD1 (6 bases). The CDR3 runs to 13 residues. The V gene's germline CDR1 is MNHEY and CDR2 SVGAGI. V lost 8 bases to trimming and J lost 1 base, with 11 bases between them. CDR3 sequence: CASQDSNNYGYTF. The CDR3 DNA is TGTGCCAGCCAGGACAGCAATAACTATGGCTACACCTTC.

The chain is built from TRBV2 and TRBJ1-5; D is undetermined. V dropped 1 base and J dropped 3 bases, with 10 bases sitting between them. Germline CDR1 SNHLY, CDR2 FYNNEI. This CDR3 is built from 15 residues. CDR3 sequence: CASSEGTVVNQPQHF. The CDR3 DNA sequence: TGTGCCAGCAGTGAAGGTACGGTAGTCAATCAGCCCCAGCATTTT.

The CDR3 region is CAGGQGATDTQYF. For the CDR3, the DNA is TGCGCCGGGGGACAGGGGGCCACAGATACGCAGTATTTT. V and J are TRBV10-2 and TRBJ2-3; TRBD1 matches 12 bases. The CDR3 runs 13 residues. Germline assignment: CDR1 WSHSY and CDR2 SAAADI. V was pared by 11 bases and J by 2 bases, with 2 bases of the junction left unmatched.

This sequence joins TRBV18 and TRBJ1-2, with D tentatively TRBD1 (5 bases). V lost 4 bases, J lost 6 bases, and 6 bases lay in between. There are 11 residues in the CDR3. Germline CDR1 and CDR2: KGHSH and LQKENI. The CDR3: CASSLGHGYTF. DNA of the CDR3: TGTGCCAGCTCACTGGGGCATGGCTACACCTTC.

In its sample, this clone was seen once. The chain employs TRBV19 and TRBJ2-2; 11 bases match TRBD2. Germline V CDR1 and CDR2: LNHDA, SQIVND (reference sequence). Germline trimming cut 7 bases from V and 2 bases from J; bases unmatched to any gene: 6. This CDR3 contains 16 residues. In DNA, the CDR3 is TGTGCCAGTAAGCTAGCGGGGGGCCTAAACACCGGGGAGCTGTTTTTT. As protein: CASKLAGGLNTGELFF.

The rearrangement uses TRBV6-1 and TRBJ2-5; no clear D gene. The germline V gene has CDR1 MNHNS and CDR2 SASEGT. The CDR3 runs 12 residues. V was clipped by 10 bases and J by 0 bases, with 9 bases between them. CDR3 coding DNA: TGTGCCACCGAGGCATACCAAGAGACCCAGTACTTC. Its translation is CATEAYQETQYF.

This sequence joins TRBV9 and TRBJ1-3; D is undetermined. Looked up from germline, CDR1 is SGDLS and CDR2 is YYNGEE. Trimming took 0 bases from V and 2 from J, leaving 6 bases between them. There are 14 residues in the CDR3. This CDR3 is CASSVDTAGNTIYF. In nucleotides, the CDR3 is TGTGCCAGCAGCGTAGATACAGCTGGAAACACCATATATTTT. The full variable domain, rest sourced from reference TRBV9 and TRBJ1-3, is DSGVTQTPKHLITATGQRVTLRCSPRSGDLSVYWYQQSLDQGLQFLIQYYNGEERAKGNILERFSAQQFPDLHSELNLSSLELGDSALYFCASSVDTAGNTIYFGEGSWLTVV.

The chain uses TRBV5-4 and TRBJ2-1; D remains ambiguous. V was clipped by 3 bases and J by 5 bases, with 9 bases between them. The CDR3 has 13 amino acids. Germline CDR1 SGHNT, CDR2 YYREEE (reference sequence). The CDR3 nucleotides are TGTGCCAGCAGCTCTGGGCCTGACAATGAGCAGTTCTTC. This encodes CASSSGPDNEQFF.

This clone was detected only once. This chain joins TRBV2 and TRBJ1-2; 9 positions match TRBD1. This CDR3 is 15 amino acids long. Germline lookup yields CDR1 SNHLY and CDR2 FYNNEI. V trimming: 4 bases; J trimming: 7 bases; junction bases outside the gene matches: 10. The CDR3 region is CASSAWNRGLSGYTF. The CDR3 DNA reads as TGTGCCAGCAGTGCTTGGAACAGGGGGCTTAGTGGCTACACCTTC.

This clone was picked up a small number of times. This chain joins TRBV12-5 and TRBJ1-5, with D perhaps TRBD1 (6 bases). The CDR3 spans 16 residues. Between the trimmed V and J ends, which lost 8 bases and 2 bases, there was a span of 19 bases. CDR1 and CDR2 (germline): LGHNT, FRNRAP. The DNA of the CDR3 is TGTGCTAGTACCTGGGGGACAATTCACGGCAATCAGCCCCAGCATTTT. Its protein is CASTWGTIHGNQPQHF.

This rearrangement joins TRBV11-2 to TRBJ1-4, with 7 bases that match TRBD1. In germline, CDR1 is SGHAT, CDR2 FQNNGV. V lost 5 bases, J lost 8 bases, and 11 bases stayed unmatched. The CDR3 runs 15 residues. The CDR3 bases are TGTGCCAGCAGCACGAGACAGGGAGGCGGCGAAAAACTGTTTTTT. Protein: CASSTRQGGGEKLFF.